Listed here is a single T cell receptor (beta chain). Its antigen is not known. The sample is drawn from a study of CD8+CD57+ T cells in acquired aplastic anemia. Study-level information: The study obtained an average of around 2.9 ug of DNA from sorted CD4+ and CD8+ cells. Overall study results and limits: Patients versus controls showed no significant CD8+ Simpson's diversity difference. In common between the patients and the controls were nearly 30 CD8+ CDR3 sequences.

Genomic DNA, serving as template, underwent TCR beta VDJ and CDR3 profiling. TCRdb processed the reads anew with MiXCR; each CDR3 protein has one entry. The table includes 90,000 to 150,000 distinct CDR3 sequences, approximately 61% detected once. Before being chosen for sequencing, patients had shown CD8+CD57+ cell expansion by flow cytometry. A severe acquired aplastic anemia diagnosis applied to all patients. Germline CDR1 and CDR2: SGHDT and YYEEEE. V was shortened by 7 bases and J by 4 bases, with 17 bases between the two germline ends. The CDR3 has 14 amino acids. The TCR sequence derives from a human donor with aplastic anemia. Source material: sorted CD4+, CD8+, or CD8+CD57+ T cells (not recorded which) from PBMCs. The chain joins TRBV5-6 to TRBJ1-1; tentative D call: TRBD1 (6 bases). The CDR3 is CASLGGQIGTEAFF. The CDR3 DNA sequence: TGTGCCAGCTTAGGTGGACAGATAGGCACTGAAGCTTTCTTT.